The 11 T cell receptor beta chains below were found in one sample sequenced in a study of beta chain features in type 1 diabetes. Notes on the study in general: Type 1 diabetes patients had moderately but significantly shorter TCRB CDR3s in all four CD4+ subsets.

These receptors' targets are unknown. Sequenced material consisted of expressed TCRB transcripts (all of the isolated RNA was reverse transcribed). Clones were sequenced by immunoSEQ multiplex PCR, and TCRdb holds only the in-frame ones, with some missing. The sample includes some 27,000 clones, 65% seen only once; the top ten take about 2.5%. The specimen was Tregs from blood. The origin of the receptors is a woman under 40 with type 1 diabetes.

This sequence joins TRBV7-8 and TRBJ2-7, with a tentative D call TRBD2 (5 bases). Trimming left V 0 bases short and J 7 bases short, with 7 bases between. CDR3 length: 12 residues. Germline V lookup: CDR1 SGHVS, CDR2 FQNEAQ. The CDR3 spells CASSLATGEQYF. The CDR3 DNA reads as TGTGCCAGCAGCTTAGCGACGGGGGAGCAGTACTTC.

The chain employs TRBV2 and TRBJ2-1; the D is unclear. The CDR3 totals 13 residues. CDR1 is SNHLY and CDR2 is FYNNEI in the germline V gene. V gave up 1 base and J gave up 7 bases, with 8 bases separating them. Here the CDR3 reads CASSEGRLNEQFF. The CDR3 nucleotides are TGTGCCAGCAGTGAAGGGCGGTTGAATGAGCAGTTCTTC.

The chain carries TRBV23-1 and TRBJ1-1, with 12 bases fitting TRBD1. TRBV23-1 is an ORF, and what it does is uncertain. J lost 3 bases, V lost 0 bases, and 5 bases had no gene match. This CDR3 comprises 17 residues. This CDR3 is CASSQSGTGGLDTEAFF. The CDR3 DNA reads as TGCGCCAGCAGTCAATCGGGGACAGGGGGCCTTGACACTGAAGCTTTCTTT.

This rearrangement joins TRBV29-1 to TRBJ1-4; weak D call: TRBD1 (5 bases). Germline CDR1 is SQVTM and CDR2 is ANQGSEA. V lost 7 bases and J lost 4, with 10 bases in between. The CDR3 spans 12 residues. CDR3: CSAGWSNEKLFF. The CDR3 nucleotides are TGCAGCGCAGGGTGGAGTAATGAAAAACTGTTTTTT.

In nucleotides, the CDR3 is TGCGCCAGCAGCGCGCCGGAGGAGACCCAGTACTTC. Its translation is CASSAPEETQYF. V gene TRBV5-1 combines with J gene TRBJ2-5; D is unresolved. The CDR3 totals 12 residues. Trimming cost V 4 bases and J 5 bases, with 9 bases left between them. Germline CDR1 SGHRS, CDR2 YFSETQ.

The chain recombines TRBV18 with TRBJ2-1, with D unclear. V lost 3 bases and J 7 bases, leaving 10 bases between the germline ends. The germline V gene has CDR1 KGHSH and CDR2 LQKENI. This CDR3 has 13 residues. CDR3 in DNA: TGTGCCAGCTCACCGGGCCGGATGAATGAGCAGTTCTTC. Translating it yields CASSPGRMNEQFF. The whole variable domain, filled in from reference TRBV18 and TRBJ2-1, reads NAGVMQNPRHLVRRRGQEARLRCSPMKGHSHVYWYRQLPEEGLKFMVYLQKENIIDESGMPKERFSAEFPKEGPSILRIQQVVRGDSAAYFCASSPGRMNEQFFGPGTRLTVL.

V is TRBV2 and J is TRBJ2-6; D gene unclear. Trimming pared 3 bases from V and 2 bases from J, leaving 8 bases between. The CDR3 is 15 residues long. Germline V gene lookup returns CDR1 SNHLY and CDR2 FYNNEI. The CDR3 region is CASSEQEPGANVLTF. The CDR3 DNA follows: TGTGCCAGCAGTGAGCAGGAACCTGGGGCCAACGTCCTGACTTTC.

V is TRBV9 and J is TRBJ2-1, with a tentative D call TRBD2 (6 bases). Germline V gene sequence: CDR1 SGDLS, CDR2 YYNGEE. The ends were cut back, 4 bases at V and 4 bases at J, with 15 bases in the middle. The CDR3 is 15 amino acids. CDR3 in amino acids: CASSSEGLAYNEQFF. The CDR3 DNA is TGTGCCAGCAGCTCCGAGGGACTGGCTTACAATGAGCAGTTCTTC.

This chain links TRBV27 with TRBJ2-5; possibly TRBD2 for D (5 bases). Between the trimmed V and J ends, which lost 7 bases and 2 bases, there was a span of 23 bases. This CDR3 comprises 17 residues. Germline V lookup: CDR1 MNHEY, CDR2 SMNVEV (reference sequence). CDR3 nucleotides: TGTGCCAGCAACCCCCGCGGACCCACCGGGGATCAAGAGACCCAGTACTTC. It codes for CASNPRGPTGDQETQYF.

The V and J genes are TRBV6-1 and TRBJ1-4; tentative D call: TRBD1 (5 bases). V was clipped by 5 bases and J by 6 bases, with 16 bases between them. The CDR3 sequence is 15 residues long. Germline V gives CDR1 MNHNS, CDR2 SASEGT. CDR3 region: CASSIRRSGDEKLFF. CDR3 DNA sequence: TGTGCCAGCAGTATCCGACGGTCGGGGGATGAAAAACTGTTTTTT.

There are a few counts of this clone. The rearrangement links TRBV28 to TRBJ2-1; TRBD2 agrees at 9 bases. Germline loops: CDR1 MDHEN, CDR2 SYDVKM. V gave up 4 bases and J gave up 4 bases; unmatched junction bases: 2. The CDR3 contains 14 residues. The CDR3 spells CASSSSGVYNEQFF. The CDR3 region has the DNA TGTGCCAGCAGTTCTAGCGGGGTATACAATGAGCAGTTCTTC.